Following are 22 T cell receptor beta chains from one sample sequenced in a study of OX40 agonist ivuxolimab in advanced cancers. Assay: immunoSEQ multiplex PCR; the TCRdb copy retains only in-frame clones and omits some. In the table there are roughly 20,000 clones, about 83% of which are singletons. Sequenced material: CD4+ or CD8+ T cells sorted from blood, taken in a trial of the OX40 agonist ivuxolimab. The receptor set was obtained from an adult with an advanced solid tumor such as melanoma, head and neck, liver or kidney cancer.

This chain uses TRBV28 with TRBJ1-2; possible D gene TRBD1, 6 bases. This CDR3 comprises 17 residues. Trimming left V 3 bases short and J 4 bases short, with 21 bases between. Germline-derived CDR1 and CDR2 are MDHEN and SYDVKM. The CDR3 DNA sequence: TGTGCCAGCAGTTTCGGGAAGGGGGAAGTATTCTTCTATGGCTACACCTTC. Translated: CASSFGKGEVFFYGYTF.

The CDR3, as DNA: TGCGCCAGCAGCCAGGCTACAGGGGTTGCAGGCGAGCAGTACTTC. Translated: CASSQATGVAGEQYF. V gene TRBV4-3 combines with J gene TRBJ2-7; 7 bases map to TRBD1. The V and J ends lost 3 bases and 6 bases, in that order; junction bases with no gene match: 11. The germline V gene has CDR1 LGHNA and CDR2 YSLEER. The CDR3 is 15 residues long.

This clone was counted once. V usage is TRBV19 and J usage is TRBJ1-1; 8 nucleotides agree with TRBD1. Germline values: CDR1 LNHDA, CDR2 SQIVND (reference sequence). The CDR3 runs 18 residues. The V and J ends lost 0 bases and 0 bases, in that order; junction bases with no gene match: 9. CDR3 loop: CASSIEGGQGLLNTEAFF. CDR3 in DNA: TGTGCCAGTAGTATAGAGGGAGGACAGGGTTTACTGAACACTGAAGCTTTCTTT.

This chain uses TRBV15 with TRBJ1-2; 9 bases map to TRBD1. The CDR3 covers 15 residues. Germline V CDR1 and CDR2: LNHNV, YYDKDF (reference sequence). J was trimmed by 6 bases and V by 2 bases; bases with no gene match: 7. CDR3 nucleotides: TGTGCCACCAGCAGAAGGACAGGGGACGTCGATGGCTACACCTTC. It encodes CATSRRTGDVDGYTF.

The rearrangement uses TRBV15 and TRBJ1-4; no definite D call. The CDR3 runs 16 residues. Germline CDR1 and CDR2: LNHNV and YYDKDF (reference sequence). Trimming left V 0 bases short and J 5 bases short, with 13 bases between. The CDR3 sequence: CATSRDLKARNEKLFF. Written as DNA, the CDR3 is TGTGCCACCAGCAGAGATCTTAAGGCTCGGAATGAAAAACTGTTTTTT.

The chain employs TRBV27 and TRBJ2-1; 12 bases align to TRBD2. V gave up 3 bases and J gave up 8 bases; unmatched junction bases: 5. Germline V gene lookup returns CDR1 MNHEY and CDR2 SMNVEV (reference sequence). This CDR3 comprises 15 residues. The CDR3 sequence: CASSFRTSGTDEQFF. CDR3 coding DNA: TGTGCCAGCAGTTTTAGGACTAGCGGGACTGATGAGCAGTTCTTC.

The J gene is TRBJ2-7, the V gene TRBV6-1; 7 positions agree with TRBD1. V shed 4 bases and J 1 base; nucleotides not matched to a gene: 4. Germline CDR1 reads MNHNS; CDR2 reads SASEGT. This CDR3 has 14 amino acids. The CDR3 DNA is TGTGCCAGCAGTGCCATGGGACAGTCCTACGAGCAGTACTTC. The encoded protein is CASSAMGQSYEQYF.

This clone showed up just once. The chain has TRBV30 and TRBJ2-7, with 8 bases identical to TRBD2. Trimming removed 5 bases from V and 2 bases from J; junction bases left unmatched: 8. CDR3 size: 14 residues. Germline V gene data show CDR1 as GTSNPN and CDR2 as SVGIG (reference sequence). CDR3 bases: TGTGCCTGGGCCCCGGGACTAGGCCCCTACGAGCAGTACTTC. Amino acids: CAWAPGLGPYEQYF.

This chain connects TRBV6-4 to TRBJ2-5, with 7 nucleotides matching TRBD1. With 7 bases clipped from V and 5 bases from J, the junction kept 13 bases outside the gene matches. Germline values: CDR1 MRHNA, CDR2 SNTAGT. The CDR3 spans 15 residues. Here the CDR3 DNA reads TGTGCCAGCACGAAAATGTGGGGACAGCCGGAGACCCAGTACTTC. This translates into CASTKMWGQPETQYF.

The sample holds a few counts of this clone. The chain is built from TRBV20-1 and TRBJ2-7; the D is unclear. Germline CDR1 and CDR2: DFQATT and SNEGSKA (reference sequence). The CDR3 runs 10 residues. Trimming stripped 4 bases from V and 6 bases from J, with 7 bases between. In nucleotides, the CDR3 is TGCAGTGCTAAATTCGGCGAGCAGTACTTC. This sequence encodes CSAKFGEQYF.

The V and J genes are TRBV27 and TRBJ2-1, with D perhaps matching TRBD2 (5 bases). CDR1 is MNHEY, CDR2 SMNVEV, per germline (reference sequence). CDR3 length: 17 residues. V dropped 2 bases and J dropped 0 bases, with 14 bases sitting between them. The CDR3: CASSLRRLGSSYNEQFF. CDR3 nucleotide sequence: TGTGCCAGCAGTTTACGCCGGCTAGGGAGCTCCTACAATGAGCAGTTCTTC.

The chain uses TRBV7-2 and TRBJ2-1, with a weak D call TRBD2 (5 bases). CDR1 is SGHTA, CDR2 FQGNSA, per germline. The CDR3 is 14 residues long. Trimming stripped 8 bases from V and 0 bases from J, with 11 bases between. The CDR3, as DNA: TGTGCCAGCCTCCTAGGGAGCTCCTACAATGAGCAGTTCTTC. This translates into CASLLGSSYNEQFF.

The CDR3 sequence is CAWSVQQGNEQFF. CDR3 DNA: TGTGCCTGGAGTGTACAACAGGGTAATGAGCAGTTCTTC. This chain joins TRBV30 and TRBJ2-1, with D perhaps TRBD1 (6 bases). V lost 0 bases, J lost 7 bases, and 10 bases lay in between. This CDR3 contains 13 residues. The germline V gene has CDR1 GTSNPN and CDR2 SVGIG (reference sequence).

The rearrangement joins TRBV30 to TRBJ1-5; D may be TRBD1 (5 bases). V was trimmed by 0 bases and J by 5 bases, leaving 11 bases between them. This CDR3 spans 14 amino acids. The germline gives CDR1 GTSNPN, CDR2 SVGIG (reference sequence). CDR3 bases: TGTGCCTGGAGTGTAACGGGGGTCGATCAGCCCCAGCATTTT. Protein sequence: CAWSVTGVDQPQHF.

The chain employs TRBV4-3 and TRBJ2-7; 11 bases fit TRBD2. The CDR3 has 15 residues. Germline V gives CDR1 LGHNA, CDR2 YSLEER. The trim removed 5 bases at V and 2 bases at J, leaving 5 bases unmatched. CDR3 region: CASSAGTSGTYEQYF. In DNA, the CDR3 is TGCGCCAGCAGCGCCGGGACTAGCGGCACCTACGAGCAGTACTTC.

This chain joins TRBV6-5 and TRBJ1-3; D unresolved. Germline CDR1 is MNHEY and CDR2 is SVGAGI. V was cut by 2 bases and J by 0 bases, with 5 bases left in between. This CDR3 spans 14 amino acids. The CDR3 is CASSYGISGNTIYF. The CDR3 nucleotides are TGTGCCAGCAGTTACGGGATCTCTGGAAACACCATATATTTT.

This sequence joins TRBV6-5 and TRBJ2-3, with a tentative D call TRBD2 (5 bases). This CDR3 has 12 residues. Trimming removed 5 bases from V and 9 bases from J, with 12 bases in between. Germline V gene sequence: CDR1 MNHEY, CDR2 SVGAGI. The CDR3 protein is CASSRELGTQYF. The CDR3 nucleotides read TGTGCCAGCAGTAGGGAGTTAGGGACGCAGTATTTT.

The J gene is TRBJ1-1, the V gene TRBV7-9, with D hard to call. Germline CDR1 is SEHNR and CDR2 is FQNEAQ (reference sequence). The CDR3 runs to 13 residues. Trimming pared 3 bases from V and 1 base from J, leaving 6 bases between. The DNA for the CDR3 is TGTGCCAGCAGCTTCAGGCAGAACACTGAAGCTTTCTTT. As protein: CASSFRQNTEAFF.

V gene TRBV4-1 combines with J gene TRBJ1-3; D is undetermined. The V end lost 0 bases, the J end lost 2 bases, and 8 bases lay between the germline ends. The CDR3 consists of 15 residues. Germline V CDR1 and CDR2: MGHRA, YSYEKL. CDR3 in DNA: TGCGCCAGCAGCCAAGATCGGGGAACTGGAAACACCATATATTTT. Encoded protein: CASSQDRGTGNTIYF.

This clone is medium-sized by share. This chain joins TRBV27 and TRBJ2-7; D is possibly TRBD1 or TRBD2 (5 bases each). Germline CDR1 reads MNHEY; CDR2 reads SMNVEV (reference sequence). V was shortened by 2 bases and J by 6 bases, with 17 bases between the two germline ends. CDR3 length: 15 amino acids. The CDR3 sequence is CASSLGARADVEQYF. As DNA, the CDR3 is TGTGCCAGCAGTTTAGGGGCGCGGGCTGATGTCGAGCAGTACTTC.

The chain employs TRBV19 and TRBJ1-2; 8 nucleotides line up with TRBD1. Germline V gene data show CDR1 as LNHDA and CDR2 as SQIVND (reference sequence). Unmatched junction bases numbered 5, after V lost 5 bases and J lost 3 bases. This CDR3 region has 14 residues. In nucleotides, the CDR3 is TGTGCCAGTAGTCCTTGGACAGGGTACTATGGCTACACCTTC. Protein: CASSPWTGYYGYTF.

As regards this clone: Other DNA sequences within the sample encode an identical CDR3. The CDR3 nucleotides read TGTGCCAGCTCTCCGGGCGGACTAGCGGGAGAACGATCCTACGAGCAGTACTTC. Its protein is CASSPGGLAGERSYEQYF. V gene TRBV18 combines with J gene TRBJ2-7, with TRBD2 matching over 13 bases. Trimming took 6 bases from V and 1 from J; bases not matched to a gene: 12. The CDR3 sequence is 18 residues long. In germline, CDR1 is KGHSH, CDR2 LQKENI.